The source of this T cell receptor beta chain is a study of shared clonotypes between healthy human individuals. V was pared by 5 bases and J by 4 bases, with 9 bases between. The germline gives CDR1 SGHNT, CDR2 YENEEA. CDR3 length: 13 residues. Remarks on this clone: Its antigen is currently unknown. At the DNA level, this CDR3 is encoded by other sequences in the same sample as well.

Study-level findings and limits: When compared with the clonotypes that were shared by all four sorted-subset donors, the non-shared clonotypes turned out to have lower generation probabilities.

Some clones are missing from TCRdb's copy, which holds only in-frame ones; the method was immunoSEQ multiplex PCR. The sample includes millions of clones, approximately 95% of them seen just once. Sequenced: naive CD4+ T cells sorted from blood. Subset: CD45RA+ positively selected. This TCR derives from a man younger than 35 in good health. The chain couples TRBV11-3 to TRBJ2-1; D is possibly TRBD1 (5 bases). For the CDR3, the DNA is TGTGCCAGCAGCCTCGACAGATACAATGAGCAGTTCTTC. Translating gives CASSLDRYNEQFF.